The clone carrying this T cell receptor beta chain was observed many times. By flow cytometry, patients selected for sequencing had shown an expansion of CD8+CD57+ cells. Severe acquired aplastic anemia affected all patients. The germline V gene has CDR1 LGHNA and CDR2 YNFKEQ. The J segment lost 4 bases and the V segment lost 5 bases, leaving 15 bases of the junction unmatched. CDR3 size: 17 residues. This sample was included in a study of CD8+CD57+ T cells in acquired aplastic anemia. Both TCR beta VDJ combination and CDR3 sequence profiling were carried out. Genomic DNA was the template for this profiling. From the reads, TCRdb called clonotypes with MiXCR, one entry per CDR3 protein. The table includes some 200,000 distinct CDR3 sequences, less than 60% detected once.

This clonotype was obtained from a human donor with aplastic anemia. The sequenced sample consisted of sorted CD4+, CD8+, or CD8+CD57+ T cells (not recorded which) from PBMCs. The J gene is TRBJ2-3, the V gene TRBV4-2, with 7 bases lining up with TRBD2. The CDR3 loop reads CASSARTSGIGADTQYF. The CDR3 bases are TGTGCCAGCAGCGCTCGAACAAGCGGGATTGGCGCAGATACGCAGTATTTT.